This T cell receptor (beta chain) derives from a study of blood T cell repertoires in COVID-19. Study context: Specimens from acute and convalescent COVID-19 originated in the United States, Italy and Spain. T cells, B-cell-depleted T cells, or PBMCs supplied cDNA or gDNA.

The CDR3 consists of 17 residues. V gave up 4 bases and J gave up 0 bases, with 17 bases separating them. CDR1 is SGHKS and CDR2 is YYEKEE in the germline V gene (reference sequence). Per the authors' pipeline: Reference gene primers were amplified, and this amplification served to estimate nucleated cell counts. Some clones are missing from TCRdb's copy, which holds only in-frame ones; the method was immunoSEQ multiplex PCR. V and J calls and clone size come straight from that table; D and trimming were deduced from the DNA. The sample lists under 130,000 clones; over 75% were seen once. The receptor was isolated from a man aged 50-59 years with acute or convalescent COVID-19. Sequencing input: peripheral blood. V gene TRBV5-5 combines with J gene TRBJ2-1, with a tentative D call TRBD2 (6 bases). CDR3: CASSPHGAGSSYNEQFF. The CDR3 DNA reads TGTGCCAGCAGCCCGCATGGGGCGGGGAGCTCCTACAATGAGCAGTTCTTC. Full variable domain (remainder filled in from reference TRBV5-5 and TRBJ2-1): DAGVTQSPTHLIKTRGQQVTLRCSPISGHKSVSWYQQVLGQGPQFIFQYYEKEERGRGNFPDRFSARQFPNYSSELNVNALLLGDSALYLCASSPHGAGSSYNEQFFGPGTRLTVL.